Listed below are T cell receptor beta chains from one sample, sequenced in a study of early T cells in non-severe SARS-CoV-2 infection. Using its own MiXCR run on the 5' RACE reads, TCRdb lists one record per CDR3 protein. The sample includes about 70,000 distinct CDR3 sequences, around 12% of them seen just once. The sample consisted of whole blood. These receptors were collected from an adult who was a healthcare worker with PCR-confirmed SARS-CoV-2 infection or an uninfected control (not recorded which). The CDR3 runs from the conserved cysteine through the conserved F or W. The order of the fields is J gene, V gene, CDR3 length, D gene, clone size, CDR3 protein, CDR3 DNA. The D gene is left open where the match is weak. Expanded clones are given a class, and other clones once, few, many or no size at all.

>TRBJ2-7|TRBV2|13|TRBD2|few
CASSGTQGGEQYF
TGTGCCAGCTCCGGGACTCAGGGAGGGGAGCAGTACTTC
>TRBJ2-7|TRBV18|13|-|many
CASSPPGSYEQYF
TGTGCCAGCTCACCACCAGGGTCGTACGAGCAGTACTTC
>TRBJ2-1|TRBV7-9|15|TRBD1|-
CASSRSGTGGNEQFF
TGTGCCAGCAGCCGATCCGGGACAGGGGGAAATGAGCAGTTCTTC
>TRBJ2-5|TRBV28|15|-|many
CASSFSSVSQETQYF
TGTGCCAGCAGTTTTAGTAGTGTCAGCCAAGAGACCCAGTACTTC
>TRBJ2-2|TRBV28|16|-|many
CASRKLRGHGTGELFF
TGTGCCAGCAGAAAACTCAGGGGACACGGGACCGGGGAGCTGTTTTTT
>TRBJ1-1|TRBV29-1|11|-|-
CSLNRSSEAFF
TGCAGCCTAAACAGGAGTTCTGAAGCTTTCTTT
>TRBJ2-7|TRBV4-1|14|-|many
CASSDLGDSYEQYF
TGCGCCAGCAGCGATTTAGGTGATTCCTACGAGCAGTACTTC
>TRBJ2-7|TRBV10-3|12|-|few
CAISAAGPEQYF
TGTGCCATCAGTGCAGCAGGCCCCGAGCAGTACTTC
>TRBJ2-1|TRBV28|16|TRBD1|many
CASSPQTGLPYNEQFF
TGTGCCAGCAGTCCCCAGACAGGGTTGCCTTACAATGAGCAGTTCTTC
>TRBJ1-2|TRBV12-3/TRBV12-4|14|TRBD1|many
CASRPGQGAYGYTF
TGTGCCAGCAGGCCGGGACAGGGGGCCTATGGCTACACCTTC
>TRBJ1-1|TRBV30|11|-|many
CAWSVITEAFF
TGTGCCTGGAGTGTAATCACTGAAGCTTTCTTT
>TRBJ2-7|TRBV14|14|TRBD2|-
CASSHMTSGSKQYF
TGTGCCAGCAGCCATATGACTAGCGGGAGTAAGCAGTACTTC
>TRBJ1-1|TRBV14|14|-|many
CASSPMRGTTEAFF
TGTGCCAGCAGCCCTATGAGGGGGACCACTGAAGCTTTCTTT
>TRBJ2-3|TRBV12-3/TRBV12-4|16|-|many
CASKGGLSASTDTQYF
TGTGCCAGCAAAGGGGGACTCTCTGCTAGCACAGATACGCAGTATTTT
>TRBJ1-6|TRBV7-9|18|-|many
CASSRGGSWGGHNSPLHF
TGTGCCAGCAGCCGGGGTGGATCTTGGGGGGGCCATAATTCACCCCTCCACTTT
>TRBJ2-7|TRBV18|14|TRBD1|few
CASSWRTGTYEQYF
TGTGCCAGCTCATGGCGGACAGGGACCTACGAGCAGTACTTC
>TRBJ2-2|TRBV12-3/TRBV12-4|15|-|medium-sized
CASSRTDGSAGELFF
TGTGCCAGCAGTAGGACTGACGGTTCGGCCGGGGAGCTGTTTTTT